A single sample is the source of the 25 T cell receptor beta chains below, sequenced in a study of OX40 agonist ivuxolimab in advanced cancers. Sequencing used immunoSEQ multiplex PCR; TCRdb keeps in-frame clones, though not all of them. The sample contains approximately 72,000 clones, less than 90% of which appear only once. The sample consisted of CD4+ or CD8+ T cells sorted from blood, taken in a trial of the OX40 agonist ivuxolimab. The receptors here all came from an adult with an advanced solid tumor such as melanoma, head and neck, liver or kidney cancer.

This clone showed up just a few times. This chain joins TRBV5-6 and TRBJ2-5; 10 nucleotides match TRBD2. This CDR3 comprises 15 residues. Germline V lookup: CDR1 SGHDT, CDR2 YYEEEE. V lost 2 bases to trimming and J lost 1 base; unmatched junction nucleotides: 2. The CDR3 DNA sequence: TGTGCCAGCAGCTTAGCGGGGGGGGCCCAAGAGACCCAGTACTTC. This codes for CASSLAGGAQETQYF.

This chain uses TRBV5-4 with TRBJ1-4, with no clear D. V shed 1 base and J shed 8 bases, with 12 bases lying between them. The CDR3 loop spans 14 amino acids. In germline, CDR1 is SGHNT, CDR2 YYREEE (reference sequence). This chain's CDR3 is CASSLRREQEKLFF. The CDR3 DNA is TGTGCCAGCAGCTTGCGGAGGGAGCAGGAAAAACTGTTTTTT.

This rearrangement joins TRBV27 to TRBJ1-6, with no clear D. Germline CDR1 and CDR2: MNHEY and SMNVEV (reference sequence). Trimming cost V 1 base and J 7 bases, with 11 bases left between them. The CDR3 length is 15 residues. CDR3 coding DNA: TGTGCCAGCAGTTTATTTGACCCTCGGAATTCACCCCTCCACTTT. Protein sequence: CASSLFDPRNSPLHF.

As concerns this clone: This CDR3 is also generated by other DNA sequences in the sample. This chain's CDR3 is CASSLPGGYGYTF. For the CDR3, the DNA is TGTGCCAGCAGTCTCCCCGGGGGCTATGGCTACACCTTC. The V and J genes are TRBV28 and TRBJ1-2; TRBD1 might be the D (5 bases). Germline CDR1 MDHEN, CDR2 SYDVKM. The CDR3 has 13 residues. V dropped 5 bases and J dropped 4 bases, with 11 bases sitting between them.

The chain links TRBV30 to TRBJ2-7, with 8 bases identical to TRBD2. V lost 1 base and J lost 1; bases outside the gene matches: 6. Germline CDR1 reads GTSNPN; CDR2 reads SVGIG (reference sequence). This CDR3 contains 15 residues. CDR3 loop: CAWSALSGNSYEQYF. The CDR3 region has the DNA TGTGCCTGGAGTGCACTTAGCGGGAATTCCTACGAGCAGTACTTC.

This chain links TRBV5-1 with TRBJ1-5; D remains ambiguous. Trimming left V 5 bases short and J 5 bases short, with 11 bases between. Per germline, CDR1 SGHRS and CDR2 YFSETQ. The CDR3 runs 13 residues. This chain's CDR3 is CASSFGRDQPQHF. CDR3 in DNA: TGCGCCAGCAGTTTCGGCCGGGATCAGCCCCAGCATTTT.

CDR3 loop: CASSPRAYEQYF. The CDR3 bases are TGTGCCAGCAGCCCGCGGGCCTACGAGCAGTACTTC. The chain employs TRBV7-8 and TRBJ2-7, with D perhaps matching TRBD2 (5 bases). CDR1 and CDR2 from the germline V gene are SGHVS and FQNEAQ. V was pared by 5 bases and J by 2 bases, with 7 bases between. The CDR3 spans 12 residues.

V and J are TRBV28 and TRBJ2-3; TRBD2 matches 11 bases. CDR1 MDHEN and CDR2 SYDVKM come from the germline V gene. V lost 6 bases, J lost 8 bases, and 4 bases stayed unmatched. The CDR3 consists of 13 residues. The CDR3: CASRVAGGPTQYF. The DNA for the CDR3 is TGTGCCAGCAGAGTAGCGGGGGGGCCTACGCAGTATTTT.

This chain joins TRBV9 and TRBJ1-4, with a weak D call TRBD1 (6 bases). The germline V and J ends were trimmed by 6 bases and 0 bases, with 12 bases remaining between them. Germline V CDR1 and CDR2: SGDLS, YYNGEE. This CDR3 comprises 15 residues. The CDR3 DNA reads as TGTGCCAGCACCAGGGGCTTTGCAACTAATGAAAAACTGTTTTTT. Amino acid sequence: CASTRGFATNEKLFF.

The chain carries TRBV11-2 and TRBJ2-7; weak D call: TRBD2 (5 bases). The V end lost 1 base, the J end lost 1 base, and 11 bases lay between the germline ends. CDR3 length: 15 residues. Germline-derived CDR1 and CDR2 are SGHAT and FQNNGV. In DNA, the CDR3 is TGTGCCAGCAGCTTAGTCGCCCGAGGGTCCTACGAGCAGTACTTC. It encodes CASSLVARGSYEQYF.

CDR3 loop: CAWTPTYGYTF. In DNA, the CDR3 is TGTGCCTGGACCCCGACCTATGGCTACACCTTC. This rearrangement joins TRBV30 to TRBJ1-2; no clear D gene. Germline V gene lookup returns CDR1 GTSNPN and CDR2 SVGIG (reference sequence). The V end lost 4 bases, the J end lost 4 bases, and 7 bases lay between the germline ends. The CDR3 runs 11 residues.

This chain uses TRBV5-5 with TRBJ1-1; tentatively, D is TRBD1 (6 bases). The CDR3 runs to 17 residues. Germline V gives CDR1 SGHKS, CDR2 YYEKEE (reference sequence). V gave up 0 bases and J gave up 0 bases, with 15 bases separating them. In DNA form, the CDR3 reads TGTGCCAGCAGCTTGGACCACAGGGCTTTCATGAACACTGAAGCTTTCTTT. Protein: CASSLDHRAFMNTEAFF.

The chain has TRBV10-1 and TRBJ1-1, with 9 positions matching TRBD1. The CDR3 spans 16 residues. Unmatched junction bases numbered 9, after V lost 2 bases and J lost 5 bases. Germline CDR1 is WNHNN and CDR2 is SYGVQD (reference sequence). CDR3 loop: CASSEAKTGGGTEAFF. In nucleotides, the CDR3 is TGCGCCAGCAGTGAGGCGAAGACAGGGGGTGGAACTGAAGCTTTCTTT.

The J gene is TRBJ1-4, the V gene TRBV7-8, with a tentative D call TRBD1 (5 bases). CDR3 length: 14 amino acids. CDR1 and CDR2 from the germline V gene are SGHVS and FQNEAQ. With 1 base removed from V and 7 bases from J, the gap between germline ends came to 10 bases. CDR3 nucleotides: TGTGCCAGCAGCTTAGTGAGACAGCCTGAAAAACTGTTTTTT. Protein product: CASSLVRQPEKLFF.

This clone was seen more than once but under ten times. The chain uses TRBV7-9 and TRBJ1-4, with D possibly being TRBD1 (6 bases). CDR1 and CDR2 from the germline V gene are SEHNR and FQNEAQ (reference sequence). Between the trimmed V and J ends, which lost 1 base and 8 bases, there was a span of 11 bases. This CDR3 has 14 amino acids. CDR3 coding DNA: TGTGCCAGCAGCTTAGGAGGGGGGAAGGAAAAACTGTTTTTT. The encoded protein is CASSLGGGKEKLFF.

This clone was detected only a few times. The chain links TRBV11-3 to TRBJ1-4; unclear D gene. This CDR3 is 16 amino acids long. Germline V CDR1 and CDR2: SGHNT, YENEEA. V was trimmed by 5 bases and J by 2 bases, leaving 15 bases between them. The CDR3 loop is CASSRDSRGTNEKLFF. The CDR3 nucleotides are TGTGCCAGCAGCAGAGATTCCAGAGGCACTAATGAAAAACTGTTTTTT.

The count of this clone is one. The genes are TRBV18 and TRBJ1-2; maybe TRBD1 (6 bases). Per the germline V gene, CDR1 is KGHSH and CDR2 is LQKENI. The CDR3 totals 14 residues. V was clipped by 3 bases and J by 4 bases, with 12 bases between them. The CDR3 DNA is TGTGCCAGCTCACCCTCGGGACAAGCCTATGGCTACACCTTC. Its protein is CASSPSGQAYGYTF.

The table lists this clone with a few counts. The genes are TRBV2 and TRBJ1-5; 9 bases are shared with TRBD1. The V segment lost 5 bases and the J segment 5 bases; nucleotides outside the gene matches: 1. Germline lookup yields CDR1 SNHLY and CDR2 FYNNEI. The CDR3 contains 13 residues. The CDR3: CASSRDRDQPQHF. The CDR3, as DNA: TGTGCCAGCAGTAGGGACAGGGATCAGCCCCAGCATTTT.

This clone was picked up a small number of times. Other DNA sequences in this specimen translate into the identical CDR3. The chain has TRBV5-1 and TRBJ2-2; 7 bases fit TRBD1. Germline V gene lookup returns CDR1 SGHRS and CDR2 YFSETQ. V shed 2 bases, J shed 4 bases, and the junction held 8 bases outside the gene matches. CDR3 length: 16 residues. The CDR3 coding sequence is TGCGCCAGCAGCTTAACCGGGACAGATATCACCGGGGAGCTGTTTTTT. Its translation: CASSLTGTDITGELFF.

The chain links TRBV2 to TRBJ2-3, with D perhaps matching TRBD2 (5 bases). V was cut by 8 bases and J by 2 bases, with 14 bases left in between. The CDR3 has 14 amino acids. The germline V gene has CDR1 SNHLY and CDR2 FYNNEI. The CDR3 DNA reads as TGTGCCAGCCTCCCGCCCGGGAACACAGATACGCAGTATTTT. Residues: CASLPPGNTDTQYF. Complete variable domain (other parts from reference TRBV2 and TRBJ2-3): EPEVTQTPSHQVTQMGQEVILRCVPISNHLYFYWYRQILGQKVEFLVSFYNNEISEKSEIFDDQFSVERPDGSNFTLKIRSTKLEDSAMYFCASLPPGNTDTQYFGPGTRLTVL.

The J gene is TRBJ2-1, the V gene TRBV7-2; TRBD2 agrees at 7 bases. V gave up 5 bases and J gave up 7 bases; unmatched junction bases: 8. This CDR3 is 14 amino acids long. The germline CDR1 and CDR2 sequences are SGHTA and FQGNSA. The CDR3 DNA follows: TGTGCCAGCAGCCCCCAGCGGGGTCGGAATGAGCAGTTCTTC. Translated: CASSPQRGRNEQFF.

The V gene is TRBV11-1, the J gene TRBJ1-1; possibly TRBD1 for D (6 bases). Germline lookup yields CDR1 SGHAT and CDR2 FQDESV (reference sequence). This CDR3 is 14 amino acids long. V gave up 4 bases and J gave up 3 bases, with 12 bases separating them. CDR3 region: CASSYDRRDTEAFF. CDR3 sequence (DNA): TGTGCCAGCAGCTACGACAGGCGGGACACTGAAGCTTTCTTT.

This clone is a singleton in its sample. The chain uses TRBV9 and TRBJ2-2, with 12 bases that match TRBD2. Germline assignment: CDR1 SGDLS and CDR2 YYNGEE. The CDR3 loop spans 17 amino acids. Unmatched junction bases numbered 6, after V lost 4 bases and J lost 2 bases. CDR3 region: CASSLRTSGANTGELFF. The DNA for the CDR3 is TGTGCCAGCAGCTTACGGACTAGCGGGGCTAACACCGGGGAGCTGTTTTTT.

The gene calls are TRBV6-5 and TRBJ1-2; 8 bases match TRBD1. V shed 0 bases, J shed 4 bases, and the junction held 7 bases outside the gene matches. The CDR3 is 16 amino acids. CDR1 is MNHEY and CDR2 is SVGAGI in the germline V gene. CDR3: CASSYSRGQGGYGYTF. The DNA of the CDR3 is TGTGCCAGCAGTTACTCCAGGGGGCAGGGGGGCTATGGCTACACCTTC.

This clone was recorded once. The rearrangement joins TRBV27 to TRBJ1-6; possible D gene TRBD1, 6 bases. Germline CDR1 reads MNHEY; CDR2 reads SMNVEV (reference sequence). The length of the CDR3 is 15 residues. Trimming left V 2 bases short and J 9 bases short, with 14 bases between. CDR3 DNA sequence: TGTGCCAGCAGTTTACAGTCCAGGGGATTTTCACCCCTCCACTTT. Its protein product is CASSLQSRGFSPLHF.